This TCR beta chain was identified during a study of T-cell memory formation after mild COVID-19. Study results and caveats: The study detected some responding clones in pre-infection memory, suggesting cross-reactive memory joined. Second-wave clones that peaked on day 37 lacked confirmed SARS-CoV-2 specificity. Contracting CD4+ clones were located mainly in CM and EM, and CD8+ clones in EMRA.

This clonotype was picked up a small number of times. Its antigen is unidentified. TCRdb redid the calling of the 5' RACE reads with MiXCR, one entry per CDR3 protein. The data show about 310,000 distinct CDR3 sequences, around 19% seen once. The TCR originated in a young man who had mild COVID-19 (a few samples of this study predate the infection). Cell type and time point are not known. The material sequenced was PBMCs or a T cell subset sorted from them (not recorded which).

This CDR3 reads CASSLMGLGELFF. CDR3 DNA: TGTGCCAGCAGCTTAATGGGCCTCGGGGAGCTGTTTTTT. The rearrangement links TRBV7-6 to TRBJ2-2; D is unresolved. Germline CDR1 is SGHVS and CDR2 is FNYEAQ. V was pared by 2 bases and J by 7 bases, with 8 bases between. The CDR3 is 13 residues long. Supplemented by reference TRBV7-6 and TRBJ2-2, the full variable domain reads GAGVSQSPRYKVTKRGQDVALRCDPISGHVSLYWYRQALGQGPEFLTYFNYEAQQDKSGLPNDRFSAERPEGSISTLTIQRTEQRDSAMYRCASSLMGLGELFFGEGSRLTVL.